Listed here is a single TCR beta chain. This entry comes from a study of cytomegalovirus exposure and HLA in healthy donors. Deletions cut 6 bases from V and 1 base from J, with 9 bases between. The CDR3 covers 13 residues. The germline V gene has CDR1 SGHAT and CDR2 FQNNGV. The repertoire was sequenced with immunoSEQ multiplex PCR; TCRdb's copy has only in-frame clones and lacks some. The sample lists 150,000 to 250,000 clones, about 81% occurring once. Separate from the approximately 670-subject first cohort, the approximately 130-subject validation cohort was the one that the donors belonged to. This TCR was sampled from a woman younger than 45 in good health and CMV-seronegative. The V gene is TRBV11-2, the J gene TRBJ1-2, with no clear D. The sample was PBMCs. CDR3 bases: TGTGCCAGCAGTTCCGACAATAACTATGGCTACACCTTC. This codes for CASSSDNNYGYTF.